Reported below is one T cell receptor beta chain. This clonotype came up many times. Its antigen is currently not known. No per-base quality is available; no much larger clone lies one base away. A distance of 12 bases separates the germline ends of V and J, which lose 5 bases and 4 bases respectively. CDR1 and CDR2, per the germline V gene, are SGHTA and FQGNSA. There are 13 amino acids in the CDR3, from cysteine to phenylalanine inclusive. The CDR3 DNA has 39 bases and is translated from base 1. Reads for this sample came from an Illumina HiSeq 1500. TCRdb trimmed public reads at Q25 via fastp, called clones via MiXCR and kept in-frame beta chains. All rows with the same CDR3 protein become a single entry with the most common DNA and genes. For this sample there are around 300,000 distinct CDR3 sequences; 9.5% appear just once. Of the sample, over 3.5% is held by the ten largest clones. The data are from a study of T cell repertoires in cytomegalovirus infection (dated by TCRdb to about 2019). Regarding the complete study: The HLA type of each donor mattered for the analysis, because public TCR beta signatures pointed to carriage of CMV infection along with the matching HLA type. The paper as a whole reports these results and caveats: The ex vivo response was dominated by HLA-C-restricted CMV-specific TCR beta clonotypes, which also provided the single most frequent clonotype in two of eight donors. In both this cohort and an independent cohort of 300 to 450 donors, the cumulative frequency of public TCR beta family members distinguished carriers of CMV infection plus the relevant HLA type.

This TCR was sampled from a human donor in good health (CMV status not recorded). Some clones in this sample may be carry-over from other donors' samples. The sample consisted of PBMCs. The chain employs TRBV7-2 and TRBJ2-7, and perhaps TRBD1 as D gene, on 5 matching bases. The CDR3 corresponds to CASSPGREYEQYF. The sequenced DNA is TGTGCCAGCAGCCCGGGCAGGGAATACGAGCAGTACTTC. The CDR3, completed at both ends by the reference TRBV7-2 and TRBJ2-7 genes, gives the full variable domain GAGVSQSPSNKVTEKGKDVELRCDPISGHTALYWYRQSLGQGLEFLIYFQGNSAPDKSGLPSDRFSAERTGGSVSTLTIQRTQQEDSAVYLCASSPGREYEQYFGPGTRLTVT.